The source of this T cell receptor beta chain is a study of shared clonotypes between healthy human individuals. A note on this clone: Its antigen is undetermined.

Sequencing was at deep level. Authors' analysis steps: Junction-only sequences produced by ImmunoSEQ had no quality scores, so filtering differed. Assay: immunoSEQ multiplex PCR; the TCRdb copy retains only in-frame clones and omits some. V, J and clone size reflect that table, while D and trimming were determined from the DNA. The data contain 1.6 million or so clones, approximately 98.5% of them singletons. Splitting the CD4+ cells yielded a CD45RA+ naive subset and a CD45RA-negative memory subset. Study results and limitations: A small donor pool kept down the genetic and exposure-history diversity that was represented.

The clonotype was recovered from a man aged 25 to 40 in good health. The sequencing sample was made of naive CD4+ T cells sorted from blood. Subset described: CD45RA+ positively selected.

The CDR3 DNA reads as TGCGCCAGCAGCTTGGCTCCAGGGAAGAACCAAGAGACCCAGTACTTC. Translating it yields CASSLAPGKNQETQYF. The chain has TRBV5-1 and TRBJ2-5, with D possibly TRBD1 on 5 matching bases. Germline V lookup: CDR1 SGHRS, CDR2 YFSETQ. V was cut by 0 bases and J by 0 bases, with 12 bases left in between. CDR3 length: 16 residues.